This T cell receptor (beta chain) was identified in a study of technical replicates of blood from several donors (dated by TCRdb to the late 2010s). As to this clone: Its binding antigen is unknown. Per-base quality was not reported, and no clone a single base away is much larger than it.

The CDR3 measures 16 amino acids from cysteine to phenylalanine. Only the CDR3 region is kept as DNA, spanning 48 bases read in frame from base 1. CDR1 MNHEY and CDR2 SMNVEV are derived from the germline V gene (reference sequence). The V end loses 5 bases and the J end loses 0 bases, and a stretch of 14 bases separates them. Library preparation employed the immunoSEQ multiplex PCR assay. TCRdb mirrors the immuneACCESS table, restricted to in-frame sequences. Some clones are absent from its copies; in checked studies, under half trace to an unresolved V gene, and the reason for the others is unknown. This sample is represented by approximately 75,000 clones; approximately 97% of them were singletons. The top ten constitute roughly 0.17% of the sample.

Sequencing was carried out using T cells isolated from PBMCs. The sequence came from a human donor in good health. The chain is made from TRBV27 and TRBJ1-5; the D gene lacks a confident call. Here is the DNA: TGTGCCAGCAGTCCCCGAGGCCTTTATAGCAATCAGCCCCAGCATTTT. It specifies CASSPRGLYSNQPQHF.